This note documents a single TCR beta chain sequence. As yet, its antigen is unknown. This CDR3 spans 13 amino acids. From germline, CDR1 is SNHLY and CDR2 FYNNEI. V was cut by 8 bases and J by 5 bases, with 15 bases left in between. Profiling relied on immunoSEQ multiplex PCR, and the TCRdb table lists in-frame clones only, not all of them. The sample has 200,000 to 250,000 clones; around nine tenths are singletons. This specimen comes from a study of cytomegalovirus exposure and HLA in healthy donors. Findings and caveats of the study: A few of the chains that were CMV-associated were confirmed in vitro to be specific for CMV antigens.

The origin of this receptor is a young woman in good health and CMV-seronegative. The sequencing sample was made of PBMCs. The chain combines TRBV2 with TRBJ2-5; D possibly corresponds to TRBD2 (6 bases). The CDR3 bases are TGTGCCAGCCGGAGGGTTGGCGGGGAGACCCAGTACTTC. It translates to CASRRVGGETQYF.